Below, 20 T cell receptor beta chains from the same sample are listed, as sequenced in a study of shared clonotypes between healthy human individuals. TCRdb's table, derived via immunoSEQ multiplex PCR, lists solely in-frame clones and lacks some. This table has approximately 2.3 million clones, approximately 93% appearing once. The sequenced sample consisted of naive CD4+ T cells from PBMCs. As for subset: CD45RA+ positively selected. These receptors were collected from a man aged 18 to 30 in good health. Some clones in this sample may be carry-over from other donors' samples.

V is TRBV27 and J is TRBJ2-2, with D possibly matching TRBD1 (5 bases). Germline lookup yields CDR1 MNHEY and CDR2 SMNVEV (reference sequence). V lost 6 bases, J lost 0 bases, and 14 bases lay in between. The CDR3 is made up of 16 amino acids. This CDR3 reads CASSRWIGANTGELFF. The DNA for the CDR3 is TGTGCCAGCAGCCGATGGATAGGGGCGAACACCGGGGAGCTGTTTTTT.

The chain employs TRBV5-5 and TRBJ1-1; 9 bases align to TRBD1. V shed 4 bases and J 6 bases; nucleotides not matched to a gene: 4. Per the germline V gene, CDR1 is SGHKS and CDR2 is YYEKEE (reference sequence). The length of the CDR3 is 13 residues. The CDR3 loop reads CASSGGQGAEAFF. The CDR3 DNA is TGTGCCAGCAGCGGGGGACAGGGAGCTGAAGCTTTCTTT.

V gene TRBV28 combines with J gene TRBJ2-3; 9 bases agree with TRBD2. J gave up 6 bases and V 7 bases, and 14 bases lay outside the gene matches. CDR1 and CDR2 from the germline V gene are MDHEN and SYDVKM. The CDR3 totals 16 residues. The CDR3 region is CASNPFSGRTEDTQYF. CDR3 nucleotide sequence: TGTGCCAGCAACCCCTTTAGCGGGAGAACTGAGGATACGCAGTATTTT. Combining the CDR3 with reference TRBV28 and TRBJ2-3 gives the whole variable domain DVKVTQSSRYLVKRTGEKVFLECVQDMDHENMFWYRQDPGLGLRLIYFSYDVKMKEKGDIPEGYSVSREKKERFSLILESASTNQTSMYLCASNPFSGRTEDTQYFGPGTRLTVL.

The V gene is TRBV13, the J gene TRBJ1-3, with 9 positions matching TRBD1. Trimming removed 5 bases from V and 1 base from J; junction bases left unmatched: 15. The CDR3 runs 19 residues. CDR1 and CDR2 (germline): PRHDT, FYEKMQ (reference sequence). CDR3 nucleotide sequence: TGTGCCAGCAGCCCGCAACCGGGACAGGGCTTTTTTTCTGGAAACACCATATATTTT. It encodes CASSPQPGQGFFSGNTIYF.

The rearrangement links TRBV28 to TRBJ1-6; D remains unclear. CDR3 size: 11 residues. The V gene lost 2 bases and the J gene lost 14 bases, with 7 bases spanning the gap. The germline CDR1 and CDR2 sequences are MDHEN and SYDVKM. DNA for the CDR3: TGTGCCAGCAGTTTAGCCAGAACCCTCCACTTT. Translating it yields CASSLARTLHF. Drawing the rest from reference TRBV28 and TRBJ1-6, the complete variable domain is DVKVTQSSRYLVKRTGEKVFLECVQDMDHENMFWYRQDPGLGLRLIYFSYDVKMKEKGDIPEGYSVSREKKERFSLILESASTNQTSMYLCASSLARTLHFGNGTRLTVT.

V is TRBV9 and J is TRBJ2-2; 12 nucleotides line up with TRBD1. The CDR3 has 15 residues. Germline V gene sequence: CDR1 SGDLS, CDR2 YYNGEE. The junction had 2 bases not matched to a gene; V was cut back by 2 bases and J by 6 bases. CDR3 nucleotide sequence: TGTGCCAGCAGCGTCGGGACAGGGGGCCCCGGGGAGCTGTTTTTT. As protein: CASSVGTGGPGELFF.

The V gene is TRBV5-1, the J gene TRBJ2-5; a weak D match, TRBD2 (5 bases). Germline V gene lookup returns CDR1 SGHRS and CDR2 YFSETQ. This CDR3 region has 14 residues. Between the trimmed V and J ends, which lost 4 bases and 5 bases, there was a span of 15 bases. CDR3 DNA sequence: TGCGCCAGCAGCCTATCTAGCATGCGGGAGACCCAGTACTTC. Translating gives CASSLSSMRETQYF.

The J gene is TRBJ2-7, the V gene TRBV4-2, with D possibly being TRBD1 (7 bases). Looked up from germline, CDR1 is LGHNA and CDR2 is YNFKEQ. The V gene lost 5 bases and the J gene lost 4 bases, with 21 bases spanning the gap. The CDR3 covers 16 residues. The CDR3 DNA follows: TGTGCCAGCAGCGTGGGACAGACCGTAGCGGTTTACGAGCAGTACTTC. Translating it yields CASSVGQTVAVYEQYF.

This chain links TRBV28 with TRBJ2-1; no reliable D call. Trimming pared 7 bases from V and 7 bases from J, leaving 14 bases between. Per germline, CDR1 MDHEN and CDR2 SYDVKM. CDR3 size: 13 residues. The CDR3 spells CASINRHRNEQFF. In DNA, the CDR3 is TGTGCCAGCATAAACCGACATCGGAATGAGCAGTTCTTC.

The J gene is TRBJ2-7, the V gene TRBV9, with D perhaps assigned TRBD1 or TRBD2 (6 bases each). Germline values: CDR1 SGDLS, CDR2 YYNGEE. The CDR3 contains 15 residues. The V end lost 2 bases, the J end lost 6 bases, and 18 bases lay between the germline ends. The CDR3 region is CASSVGGLARAEQYF. The CDR3 bases are TGTGCCAGCAGCGTCGGGGGCCTAGCGAGAGCCGAGCAGTACTTC.

Regarding this clone: Relative to the germline gene, one junction end is altered; a read error may explain this. The gene calls are TRBV28 and TRBJ2-7; tentatively, D is TRBD2 (5 bases). The CDR3 length is 14 residues. CDR1 MDHEN and CDR2 SYDVKM come from the germline V gene. For the CDR3, the DNA is TGTGCCAGCAGCCCCCGGGGAAGAGGCTACGGGCAGTACTTC. This encodes CASSPRGRGYGQYF.

For this clone: The same CDR3 is also encoded by other DNA sequences in this sample. The chain joins TRBV28 to TRBJ2-7; possible D gene TRBD2, 6 bases. V was cut by 6 bases and J by 0 bases, with 15 bases left in between. CDR1 is MDHEN, CDR2 SYDVKM, per germline. The CDR3 sequence is 15 residues long. The CDR3 protein is CASSLWAGSSYEQYF. In nucleotides, the CDR3 is TGTGCCAGCAGCCTTTGGGCGGGGTCCTCCTACGAGCAGTACTTC.

Concerning this clone itself: This same CDR3 is encoded by further DNA sequences in the sample. The CDR3 sequence is CASSLAGSGNTIYF. The DNA of the CDR3 is TGCGCCAGCAGCCTCGCAGGGTCTGGAAACACCATATATTTT. The rearrangement uses TRBV5-1 and TRBJ1-3, with a possible D match to TRBD1 (5 bases). The CDR3 sequence is 14 residues long. The germline gives CDR1 SGHRS, CDR2 YFSETQ. V was shortened by 4 bases and J by 1 base, with 9 bases between the two germline ends. Filled out from reference TRBV5-1 and TRBJ1-3, the complete variable domain reads KAGVTQTPRYLIKTRGQQVTLSCSPISGHRSVSWYQQTPGQGLQFLFEYFSETQRNKGNFPGRFSGRQFSNSRSEMNVSTLELGDSALYLCASSLAGSGNTIYFGEGSWLTVV.

The V call is TRBV7-2, the J call TRBJ2-1; a weak D match, TRBD1 (5 bases). The V and J ends lost 7 bases and 0 bases respectively, with 10 bases between them. The germline gives CDR1 SGHTA, CDR2 FQGNSA. This CDR3 contains 14 residues. CDR3 coding DNA: TGTGCCAGCAACTTCGACAGCTCCTACAATGAGCAGTTCTTC. Translation gives CASNFDSSYNEQFF.

This sequence joins TRBV6-5 and TRBJ1-2; tentatively, D is TRBD1 (5 bases). The CDR3 runs 15 residues. Germline lookup yields CDR1 MNHEY and CDR2 SVGAGI. Between the trimmed V and J ends, which lost 5 bases and 5 bases, there was a span of 18 bases. In nucleotides, the CDR3 is TGTGCCAGCAGTCCAGCCCGGGGGGAGGCGTATGGCTACACCTTC. This codes for CASSPARGEAYGYTF.

V usage is TRBV7-9 and J usage is TRBJ1-3; tentative D call: TRBD1 (6 bases). V shed 4 bases and J shed 1 base, with 11 bases lying between them. Per germline, CDR1 SEHNR and CDR2 FQNEAQ (reference sequence). The CDR3 spans 15 residues. DNA for the CDR3: TGTGCCAGCAGCTCCACCGACAGGTCTGGAAACACCATATATTTT. Its protein product is CASSSTDRSGNTIYF. Complete variable domain (other parts from reference TRBV7-9 and TRBJ1-3): DTGVSQNPRHKITKRGQNVTFRCDPISEHNRLYWYRQTLGQGPEFLTYFQNEAQLEKSRLLSDRFSAERPKGSFSTLEIQRTEQGDSAMYLCASSSTDRSGNTIYFGEGSWLTVV.

V is TRBV7-2 and J is TRBJ2-7, with D possibly TRBD1 on 6 matching bases. The CDR3 contains 15 residues. V was shortened by 3 bases and J by 1 base, with 13 bases between the two germline ends. From germline, CDR1 is SGHTA and CDR2 FQGNSA. CDR3 sequence reads: CASSFSTGPSYEQYF. The DNA of the CDR3 is TGTGCCAGCAGCTTTAGTACAGGGCCATCCTACGAGCAGTACTTC. The full variable domain, with the rest looked up from reference TRBV7-2 and TRBJ2-7, is GAGVSQSPSNKVTEKGKDVELRCDPISGHTALYWYRQSLGQGLEFLIYFQGNSAPDKSGLPSDRFSAERTGGSVSTLTIQRTQQEDSAVYLCASSFSTGPSYEQYFGPGTRLTVT.

V and J are TRBV6-1 and TRBJ1-3; D uncertain. The V gene's germline CDR1 is MNHNS and CDR2 SASEGT. The germline V and J ends were trimmed by 0 bases and 6 bases, with 9 bases remaining between them. The CDR3 has 14 amino acids. In DNA, the CDR3 is TGTGCCAGCAGTGAAGCTGGGCGGACAAACACCATATATTTT. Protein sequence: CASSEAGRTNTIYF.

This clone was seen once. V gene TRBV6-1 combines with J gene TRBJ2-7; TRBD1 matches at 7 bases. The V gene end was trimmed by 7 bases and the J gene end by 9 bases; junction bases not matched to a gene: 9. The germline V gene encodes CDR1 MNHNS and CDR2 SASEGT. The CDR3 totals 12 residues. The CDR3 sequence: CASTGTARTQYF. DNA for the CDR3: TGTGCCAGCACCGGGACAGCTAGAACGCAGTACTTC.

The chain joins TRBV7-9 to TRBJ2-5; D is ambiguous. Trimming pared 5 bases from V and 0 bases from J, leaving 4 bases between. The CDR3 has 12 amino acids. Germline CDR1 and CDR2: SEHNR and FQNEAQ (reference sequence). CDR3 nucleotide sequence: TGTGCCAGCAGCCGGGACCAAGAGACCCAGTACTTC. This translates into CASSRDQETQYF.